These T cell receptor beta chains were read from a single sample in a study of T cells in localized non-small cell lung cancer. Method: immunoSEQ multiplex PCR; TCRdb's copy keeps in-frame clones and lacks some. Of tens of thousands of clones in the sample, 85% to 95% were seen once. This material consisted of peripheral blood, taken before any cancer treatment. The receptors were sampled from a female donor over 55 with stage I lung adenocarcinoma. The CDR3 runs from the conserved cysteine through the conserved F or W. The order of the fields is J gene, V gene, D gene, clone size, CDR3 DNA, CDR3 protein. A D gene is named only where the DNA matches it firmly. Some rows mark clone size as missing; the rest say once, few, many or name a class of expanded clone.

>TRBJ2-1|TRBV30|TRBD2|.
TGTGCCTGGAGTGTTACAAGCGGGGCCTGGAATGAGCAGTTCTTC
CAWSVTSGAWNEQFF
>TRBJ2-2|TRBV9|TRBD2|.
TGTGCCAGCAGCGTAGGGGGACTAGCGGGATACACCGGGGAGCTGTTTTTT
CASSVGGLAGYTGELFF
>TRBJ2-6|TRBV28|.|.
TGTGCCAGCAGCTTGGGCGGCCCTTCTGGGGCCAACGTCCTGACTTTC
CASSLGGPSGANVLTF
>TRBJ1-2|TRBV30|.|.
TGTGCCTGGAGAGGGCAGACGGAATCCTATGGCTACACCTTC
CAWRGQTESYGYTF
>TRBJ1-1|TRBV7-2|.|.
TGTGCCAGCAGCTCTCCGGTAGGGACGAGGTATGAAGTTTTCTTT
CASSSPVGTRYEVFF
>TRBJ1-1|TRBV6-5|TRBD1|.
TGTGCCAGCAGTTACGGATTCAGGGGGGTGAACACTGAAGCTTTCTTT
CASSYGFRGVNTEAFF
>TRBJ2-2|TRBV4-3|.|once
TGCGCCAGCAGCCCAGACTATTACACCGGGGAGCTGTTTTTT
CASSPDYYTGELFF
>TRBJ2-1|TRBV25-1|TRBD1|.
TGTGCCAGCAGTGTGGGCCGGGACAGCTCCTACAATGAGCAGTTCTTC
CASSVGRDSSYNEQFF
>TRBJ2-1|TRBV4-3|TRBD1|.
TGCGCCAGCAGCCCGAGGGCAGGGGGCCCTTTCTACAATGAGCAGTTCTTC
CASSPRAGGPFYNEQFF
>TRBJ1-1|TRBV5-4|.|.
TGTGCCAGCAGCCTGGGTGGGACAAAGCTTGAAGCTTTCTTT
CASSLGGTKLEAFF
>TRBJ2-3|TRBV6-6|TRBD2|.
TGTGCCAGCAGTTTTAGGAGCGGGAGAGTAACAGATACGCAGTATTTT
CASSFRSGRVTDTQYF
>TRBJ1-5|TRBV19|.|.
TGTGCCAGTAGTAAAGTATACCCTTACAATCAGCCCCAGCATTTT
CASSKVYPYNQPQHF
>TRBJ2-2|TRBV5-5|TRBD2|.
TGTGCCAGCAGCTTAAGGACTAGCGGGGCCAAGAACACCGGGGAGCTGTTTTTT
CASSLRTSGAKNTGELFF
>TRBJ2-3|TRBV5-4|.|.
TGTGCCAGCAGCTTGGGCAGGGGAGGTATGGCAGATACGCAGTATTTT
CASSLGRGGMADTQYF
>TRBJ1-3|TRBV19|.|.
TGTGCCAGTAGTATTGGGGCAGTCGACTCTGGAAACACCATATATTTT
CASSIGAVDSGNTIYF
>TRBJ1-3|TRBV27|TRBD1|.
TGTGCCAGCAGTCGGGACAGGGCCAGCTCTGGAAACACCATATATTTT
CASSRDRASSGNTIYF
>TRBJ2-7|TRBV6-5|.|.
TGTGCCAGCAGTTACACCGCGACCGGGAATTCCTACGAGCAGTACTTC
CASSYTATGNSYEQYF
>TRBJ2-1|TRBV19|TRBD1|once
TGTGCCAGTAGTATCTCCGGGACAGGGGGTCCTTACAATGAGCAGTTCTTC
CASSISGTGGPYNEQFF
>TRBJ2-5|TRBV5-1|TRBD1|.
TGCGCCAGCAGCGTCGTAGGGGGCGGCGAGACCCAGTACTTC
CASSVVGGGETQYF
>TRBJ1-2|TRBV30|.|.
TGTGCCTGGAGCCACGGCAGGGGAGGCTACACCTTC
CAWSHGRGGYTF
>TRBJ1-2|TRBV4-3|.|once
TGCGCCAGCAGCCAAGTGAGCGGGAACTATGGCTACACCTTC
CASSQVSGNYGYTF
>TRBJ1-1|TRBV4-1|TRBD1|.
TGCGCCAGCAGCCCCGGGACAGGGACCACTGAAGCTTTCTTT
CASSPGTGTTEAFF
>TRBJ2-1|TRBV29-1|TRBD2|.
TGCAGCGTGCATCGAATAGCGGGAAGCAATGAGCAGTTCTTC
CSVHRIAGSNEQFF
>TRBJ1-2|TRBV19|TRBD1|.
TGTGCCAGTTCCTTACAGGGACAGCTTAACTATGGCTACACCTTC
CASSLQGQLNYGYTF
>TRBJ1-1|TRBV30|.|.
TGTGCCTGGAGTGTCGGTGGAACCGGTAGGGCTTTCTTT
CAWSVGGTGRAFF